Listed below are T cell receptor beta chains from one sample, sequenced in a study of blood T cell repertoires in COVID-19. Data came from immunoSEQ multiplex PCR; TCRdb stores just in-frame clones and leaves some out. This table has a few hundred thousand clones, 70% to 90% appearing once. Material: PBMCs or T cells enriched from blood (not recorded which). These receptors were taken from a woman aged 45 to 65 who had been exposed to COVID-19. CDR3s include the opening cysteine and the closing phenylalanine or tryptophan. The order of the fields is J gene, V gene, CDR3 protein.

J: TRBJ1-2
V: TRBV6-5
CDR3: CASSPGQGNYGYTF

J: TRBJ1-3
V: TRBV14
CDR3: CASSQGTEISGNTIYF

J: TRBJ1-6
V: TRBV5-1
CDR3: CASSLDGGTPLHF

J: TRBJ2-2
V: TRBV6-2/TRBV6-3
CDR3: CASSYRLALNTGELFF

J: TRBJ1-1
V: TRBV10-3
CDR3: CAISLGQGKAFF

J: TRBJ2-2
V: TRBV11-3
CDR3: CASSFHRGNTGELFF

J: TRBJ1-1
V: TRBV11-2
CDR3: CASSLAGGEIEAFF

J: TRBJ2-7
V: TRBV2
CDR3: CASRRDYEQYF

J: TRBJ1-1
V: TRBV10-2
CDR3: CASSERGPRHTEAFF

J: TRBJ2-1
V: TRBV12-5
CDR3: CASGLVPGGNEQFF

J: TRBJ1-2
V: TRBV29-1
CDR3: CSVGQGANYGYTF

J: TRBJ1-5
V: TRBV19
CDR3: CASSGDSNLNQPQHF

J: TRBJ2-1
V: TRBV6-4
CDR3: CASSLEVSNEQFF

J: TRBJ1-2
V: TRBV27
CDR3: CASSLRGTPSVYGYTF

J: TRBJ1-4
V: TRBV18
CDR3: CASSPSVRGKLFF

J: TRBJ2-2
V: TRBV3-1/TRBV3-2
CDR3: CASSPNTPRVTTGELFF

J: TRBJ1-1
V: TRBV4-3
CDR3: CASSQGLGAWNTEAFF

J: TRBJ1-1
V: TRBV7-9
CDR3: CASTTGNTEAFF

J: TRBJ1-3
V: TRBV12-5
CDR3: CATSTQTSGNTIYF

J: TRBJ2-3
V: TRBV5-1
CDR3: CASRGVGTDTQYF

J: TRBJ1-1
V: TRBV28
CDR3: CASSPRGDEAFF